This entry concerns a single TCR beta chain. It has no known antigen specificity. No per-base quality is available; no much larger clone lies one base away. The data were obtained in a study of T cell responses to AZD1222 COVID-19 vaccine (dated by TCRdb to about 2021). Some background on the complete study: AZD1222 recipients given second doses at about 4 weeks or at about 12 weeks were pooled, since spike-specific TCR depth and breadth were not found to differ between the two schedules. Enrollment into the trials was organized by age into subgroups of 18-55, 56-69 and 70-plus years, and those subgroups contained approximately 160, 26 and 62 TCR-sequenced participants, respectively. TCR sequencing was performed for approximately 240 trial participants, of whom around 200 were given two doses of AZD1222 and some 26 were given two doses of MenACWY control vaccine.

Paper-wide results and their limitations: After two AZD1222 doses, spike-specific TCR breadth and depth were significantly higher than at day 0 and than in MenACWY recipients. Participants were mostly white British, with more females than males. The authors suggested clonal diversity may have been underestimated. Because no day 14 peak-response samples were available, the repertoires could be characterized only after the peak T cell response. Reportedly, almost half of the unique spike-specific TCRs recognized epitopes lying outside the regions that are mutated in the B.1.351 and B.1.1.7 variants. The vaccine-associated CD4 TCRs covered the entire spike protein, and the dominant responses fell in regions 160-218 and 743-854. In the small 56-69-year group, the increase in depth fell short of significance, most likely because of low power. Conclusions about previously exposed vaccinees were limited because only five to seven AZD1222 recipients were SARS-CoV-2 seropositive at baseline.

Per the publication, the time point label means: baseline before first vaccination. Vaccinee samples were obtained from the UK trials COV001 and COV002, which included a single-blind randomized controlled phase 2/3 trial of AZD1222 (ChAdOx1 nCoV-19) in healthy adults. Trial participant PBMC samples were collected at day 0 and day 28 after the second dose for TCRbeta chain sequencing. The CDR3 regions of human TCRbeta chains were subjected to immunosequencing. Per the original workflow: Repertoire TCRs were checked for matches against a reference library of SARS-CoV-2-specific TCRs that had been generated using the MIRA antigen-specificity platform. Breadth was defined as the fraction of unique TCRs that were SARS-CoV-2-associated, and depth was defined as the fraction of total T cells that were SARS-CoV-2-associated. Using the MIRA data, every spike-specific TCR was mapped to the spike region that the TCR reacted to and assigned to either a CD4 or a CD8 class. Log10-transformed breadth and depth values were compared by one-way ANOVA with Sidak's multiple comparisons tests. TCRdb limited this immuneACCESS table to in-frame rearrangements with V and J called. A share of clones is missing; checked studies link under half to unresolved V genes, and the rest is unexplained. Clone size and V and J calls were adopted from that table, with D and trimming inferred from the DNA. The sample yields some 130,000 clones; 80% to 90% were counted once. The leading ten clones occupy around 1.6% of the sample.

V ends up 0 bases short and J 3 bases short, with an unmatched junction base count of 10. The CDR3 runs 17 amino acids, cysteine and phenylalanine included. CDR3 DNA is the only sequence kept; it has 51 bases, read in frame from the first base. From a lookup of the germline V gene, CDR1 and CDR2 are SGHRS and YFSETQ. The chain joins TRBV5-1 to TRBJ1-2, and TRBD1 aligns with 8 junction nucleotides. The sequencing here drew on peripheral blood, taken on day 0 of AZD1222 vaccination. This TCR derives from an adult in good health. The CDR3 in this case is CASSLGPKAGGDYGYTF. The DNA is TGCGCCAGCAGCTTGGGCCCTAAGGCAGGGGGCGACTATGGCTACACCTTC.